This T cell receptor beta chain was captured in a study of T cell responses to AZD1222 COVID-19 vaccine. CDR1 and CDR2 from the germline V gene are SNHLY and FYNNEI. V dropped 6 bases and J dropped 6 bases, with 12 bases sitting between them. The CDR3 runs to 13 residues. Findings of the study overall: There were mostly white British donors and more females than males, and clonal diversity was possibly underestimated. Spike-specific TCR repertoires showed rising breadth and depth after two AZD1222 doses.

Regarding this clone: The antigen remains undetermined.

The method was immunoSEQ multiplex PCR; TCRdb's version includes in-frame clones alone and lacks a portion of them. The sample holds 120,000 to 150,000 clones, roughly 89% seen once. The sequencing used peripheral blood, collected 28 days after the second AZD1222 dose. This receptor was taken from an adult who received the AZD1222 COVID-19 vaccine. The rearrangement links TRBV2 to TRBJ1-5; D may be TRBD1 (6 bases). Written as DNA, the CDR3 is TGTGCCAGCAGACCAGGGGAGGGTCAGCCCCAGCATTTT. This gives the protein CASRPGEGQPQHF. The variable domain in full, with the rest retrieved from reference TRBV2 and TRBJ1-5, is EPEVTQTPSHQVTQMGQEVILRCVPISNHLYFYWYRQILGQKVEFLVSFYNNEISEKSEIFDDQFSVERPDGSNFTLKIRSTKLEDSAMYFCASRPGEGQPQHFGDGTRLSIL.